The clone carrying this T cell receptor (beta chain) was seen just once. No antigen is known for it. This sample stems from a study of shared clonotypes between healthy human individuals. CDR1 is MGHRA and CDR2 is YSYEKL in the germline V gene. Trimming shortened V by 0 bases and J by 4 bases, and 13 bases separated the two germline ends. This CDR3 contains 17 residues. Study-wide points: The four-donor shared clonotypes exceeded non-shared clonotypes in generation probability, with non-shared ones scoring lower.

Repertoires were generated with immunoSEQ multiplex PCR, while TCRdb's copy carries only in-frame clones and drops some. The table has 1.5 million to 2.5 million clones, about 95% seen once. Only CD45RO-negative cells positively selected for CCR7 counted as naive CD8 cells, so terminally differentiated effector memory CD45RA+ cells were excluded. Recent vaccinations or acute infections were absent in the healthy HIV-negative adult donors. The chain combines TRBV4-1 with TRBJ1-6; D call uncertain. The sequence came from a man aged 18 to 30 in good health. The sample was naive CD8+ T cells sorted from blood. The CDR3 region is CASSQDSGQRYNSPLHF. The CDR3 nucleotides are TGCGCCAGCAGCCAAGACTCGGGCCAGAGATATAATTCACCCCTCCACTTT.